Listed below are T cell receptor beta chains from one sample, sequenced in a study of cytomegalovirus exposure and HLA in healthy donors. Sequencing used immunoSEQ multiplex PCR; TCRdb keeps in-frame clones, though not all of them. The sample contains around 150,000 clones, more than 65% of which appear only once. Input material: PBMCs. The receptors were sampled from a man aged 50-60 years in good health and CMV-seropositive. CDR3s include the opening cysteine and the closing phenylalanine or tryptophan. Fields, in order: D gene, V gene, J gene, clone size, CDR3 protein, CDR3 DNA. The D gene is left open where the match is weak. The listing skips clone size in some rows; elsewhere it reads once, few, many or a size class.

d_call: -
v_call: TRBV7-9
j_call: TRBJ2-5
clone_size: once
cdr3_aa: CASSLANTETQYF
cdr3_nt: TGTGCCAGCAGCTTAGCGAACACCGAGACCCAGTACTTC

d_call: TRBD1
v_call: TRBV5-7
j_call: TRBJ1-6
clone_size: -
cdr3_aa: CASSVHPGQHNSPLHF
cdr3_nt: TGTGCCAGCAGCGTCCATCCGGGACAGCATAATTCACCCCTCCACTTT

d_call: TRBD1
v_call: TRBV27
j_call: TRBJ1-6
clone_size: once
cdr3_aa: CASSAVGQGHSPLHF
cdr3_nt: TGTGCCAGCAGTGCCGTAGGACAGGGACACTCACCCCTCCACTTT

d_call: TRBD1
v_call: TRBV6-6
j_call: TRBJ2-7
clone_size: -
cdr3_aa: CASSRQGGPAEQYF
cdr3_nt: TGTGCCAGCAGTAGACAGGGGGGGCCAGCGGAGCAGTACTTC

d_call: -
v_call: TRBV28
j_call: TRBJ1-2
clone_size: -
cdr3_aa: CASMGGRNYGYTF
cdr3_nt: TGTGCCAGCATGGGGGGAAGGAACTATGGCTACACCTTC

d_call: -
v_call: TRBV6-6
j_call: TRBJ2-1
clone_size: -
cdr3_aa: CASSYPDNSYNEQFF
cdr3_nt: TGTGCCAGCAGTTACCCAGACAACTCCTACAATGAGCAGTTCTTC

d_call: -
v_call: TRBV6-1
j_call: TRBJ2-7
clone_size: -
cdr3_aa: CASSENPEGSQQYF
cdr3_nt: TGTGCCAGCAGTGAAAATCCGGAGGGCTCACAGCAGTACTTC

d_call: -
v_call: TRBV19
j_call: TRBJ2-1
clone_size: few
cdr3_aa: CASKRGLADSSYNEQFF
cdr3_nt: TGTGCCTCCAAACGGGGGCTAGCGGATAGCTCCTACAATGAGCAGTTCTTC

d_call: TRBD1
v_call: TRBV4-1
j_call: TRBJ1-2
clone_size: -
cdr3_aa: CASSRDRLNYGYTF
cdr3_nt: TGCGCCAGCAGCAGGGACAGACTTAACTATGGCTACACCTTC

d_call: TRBD1
v_call: TRBV7-8
j_call: TRBJ2-1
clone_size: -
cdr3_aa: CASSLDPSGTGGDEQFF
cdr3_nt: TGTGCCAGCAGCTTAGATCCCTCCGGGACAGGAGGGGATGAGCAGTTCTTC

d_call: TRBD2
v_call: TRBV5-1
j_call: TRBJ2-3
clone_size: -
cdr3_aa: CASSSGGSDTQYF
cdr3_nt: TGCGCCAGCAGCTCGGGAGGGTCAGATACGCAGTATTTT

d_call: -
v_call: TRBV20-1
j_call: TRBJ2-7
clone_size: -
cdr3_aa: CSAVSQDEQYF
cdr3_nt: TGCAGTGCAGTGAGTCAGGACGAGCAGTACTTC

d_call: TRBD2
v_call: TRBV7-9
j_call: TRBJ2-7
clone_size: -
cdr3_aa: CASSSELLAGGVYEQYF
cdr3_nt: TGTGCCAGCAGCTCGGAACTACTAGCGGGAGGAGTGTACGAGCAGTACTTC

d_call: -
v_call: TRBV14
j_call: TRBJ1-1
clone_size: -
cdr3_aa: CASSQERGTEAFF
cdr3_nt: TGTGCCAGCAGCCAAGAGCGGGGAACTGAAGCTTTCTTT

d_call: -
v_call: TRBV28
j_call: TRBJ1-1
clone_size: -
cdr3_aa: CASSLVFRSEVAFF
cdr3_nt: TGTGCCAGCAGTTTGGTATTCAGGTCGGAGGTAGCTTTCTTT

d_call: -
v_call: TRBV28
j_call: TRBJ2-7
clone_size: -
cdr3_aa: CASSFGTYEQYF
cdr3_nt: TGTGCCAGCAGTTTCGGGACCTACGAGCAGTACTTC

d_call: -
v_call: TRBV10-3
j_call: TRBJ1-6
clone_size: -
cdr3_aa: CAISDRGLESPLHF
cdr3_nt: TGTGCCATCAGTGACAGGGGTTTAGAATCACCCCTCCACTTT

d_call: TRBD2
v_call: TRBV4-1
j_call: TRBJ2-7
clone_size: few
cdr3_aa: CASSLRSRGLVRDEQYF
cdr3_nt: TGCGCCAGCAGCCTCCGTAGCAGGGGACTAGTTAGGGACGAGCAGTACTTC

d_call: -
v_call: TRBV27
j_call: TRBJ1-2
clone_size: -
cdr3_aa: CASSPGQRIVGYTF
cdr3_nt: TGTGCCAGCAGTCCAGGACAGAGGATAGTTGGCTACACCTTC

d_call: -
v_call: TRBV5-5
j_call: TRBJ1-3
clone_size: -
cdr3_aa: CASSLDGDSGNTIYF
cdr3_nt: TGTGCCAGCAGTCTAGACGGAGACTCTGGAAACACCATATATTTT

d_call: -
v_call: TRBV13
j_call: TRBJ2-2
clone_size: -
cdr3_aa: CASSFWGGRSEELFF
cdr3_nt: TGTGCCAGCAGCTTCTGGGGGGGGCGTTCCGAGGAGCTGTTTTTT

d_call: -
v_call: TRBV7-9
j_call: TRBJ2-2
clone_size: -
cdr3_aa: CASSPQGTGELFF
cdr3_nt: TGTGCCAGCAGCCCACAGGGAACCGGGGAGCTGTTTTTT

d_call: -
v_call: TRBV6-6
j_call: TRBJ2-6
clone_size: -
cdr3_aa: CASSYESSGANVLTF
cdr3_nt: TGTGCCAGCAGTTACGAGAGCTCTGGGGCCAACGTCCTGACTTTC

d_call: -
v_call: TRBV28
j_call: TRBJ1-2
clone_size: -
cdr3_aa: CASSQYGYTF
cdr3_nt: TGTGCCAGCAGCCAATATGGCTACACCTTC

d_call: -
v_call: TRBV5-1
j_call: TRBJ2-1
clone_size: -
cdr3_aa: CASKGSGDPLSSYNEQFF
cdr3_nt: TGCGCCAGTAAGGGGTCAGGGGATCCCTTAAGCTCCTACAATGAGCAGTTCTTC

d_call: -
v_call: TRBV27
j_call: TRBJ2-7
clone_size: few
cdr3_aa: CASSISFGHYTSSYEQYF
cdr3_nt: TGTGCCAGCAGTATCTCCTTCGGCCACTACACTTCATCCTACGAGCAGTACTTC

d_call: TRBD1
v_call: TRBV7-2
j_call: TRBJ2-7
clone_size: -
cdr3_aa: CASSLSATGFHEQYF
cdr3_nt: TGTGCCAGCAGCTTATCTGCGACAGGGTTCCACGAGCAGTACTTC

d_call: TRBD1
v_call: TRBV4-1
j_call: TRBJ2-7
clone_size: -
cdr3_aa: CASSLRDRGTYEQYF
cdr3_nt: TGCGCCAGCAGCCTACGGGACAGGGGTACGTACGAGCAGTACTTC

d_call: -
v_call: TRBV5-6
j_call: TRBJ1-4
clone_size: -
cdr3_aa: CASSLGRGYEKLFF
cdr3_nt: TGTGCCAGCAGCTTGGGTCGCGGATATGAAAAACTGTTTTTT

d_call: TRBD1
v_call: TRBV29-1
j_call: TRBJ1-2
clone_size: -
cdr3_aa: CSVPSGTGGRNYGYTF
cdr3_nt: TGCAGCGTTCCTTCCGGGACAGGGGGCAGGAACTATGGCTACACCTTC

d_call: TRBD1
v_call: TRBV5-1
j_call: TRBJ1-1
clone_size: -
cdr3_aa: CASSLGTGPEAFF
cdr3_nt: TGCGCCAGCAGCTTAGGGACAGGGCCTGAAGCTTTCTTT

d_call: -
v_call: TRBV2
j_call: TRBJ2-3
clone_size: -
cdr3_aa: CASRNRADTQYF
cdr3_nt: TGTGCCAGCCGAAACAGGGCAGATACGCAGTATTTT

d_call: TRBD2
v_call: TRBV5-1
j_call: TRBJ2-5
clone_size: once
cdr3_aa: CASSPSGGSGETQYF
cdr3_nt: TGCGCCAGCAGCCCGTCGGGGGGATCGGGAGAGACCCAGTACTTC

d_call: -
v_call: TRBV28
j_call: TRBJ2-7
clone_size: -
cdr3_aa: CASSSITGFAYEQYF
cdr3_nt: TGTGCCAGCAGCTCGATAACAGGGTTCGCCTACGAGCAGTACTTC

d_call: TRBD2
v_call: TRBV6-6
j_call: TRBJ2-2
clone_size: -
cdr3_aa: CASSGTSGSGAGELFF
cdr3_nt: TGTGCCAGCAGCGGGACTAGCGGGAGTGGGGCCGGGGAGCTGTTTTTT

d_call: -
v_call: TRBV28
j_call: TRBJ1-1
clone_size: -
cdr3_aa: CASSLFQGYSEAFF
cdr3_nt: TGTGCCAGCAGCCTATTTCAGGGGTACTCTGAAGCTTTCTTT

d_call: TRBD1
v_call: TRBV5-1
j_call: TRBJ2-1
clone_size: -
cdr3_aa: CASSLQGASYNEQFF
cdr3_nt: TGCGCCAGCAGCCTACAGGGGGCCTCCTACAATGAGCAGTTCTTC

d_call: TRBD1
v_call: TRBV28
j_call: TRBJ1-5
clone_size: -
cdr3_aa: CASSFTGANQPQHF
cdr3_nt: TGTGCCAGCAGTTTTACAGGGGCTAACCAGCCCCAGCATTTT

d_call: -
v_call: TRBV5-4
j_call: TRBJ1-1
clone_size: -
cdr3_aa: CASSLGGGRANTEAFF
cdr3_nt: TGTGCCAGCAGCTTGGGGGGAGGCAGGGCGAACACTGAAGCTTTCTTT

d_call: TRBD2
v_call: TRBV6-6
j_call: TRBJ2-1
clone_size: -
cdr3_aa: CATSQRDSFNEQFF
cdr3_nt: TGTGCCACCTCCCAGCGGGATTCTTTCAATGAGCAGTTCTTC

d_call: -
v_call: TRBV6-6
j_call: TRBJ2-1
clone_size: -
cdr3_aa: CASILRGTETYNEQFF
cdr3_nt: TGTGCCAGCATTCTACGGGGGACGGAAACCTACAATGAGCAGTTCTTC

d_call: TRBD1
v_call: TRBV4-2
j_call: TRBJ2-7
clone_size: -
cdr3_aa: CASSPLGQGSYEQYF
cdr3_nt: TGTGCCAGCAGCCCGCTAGGACAGGGGTCCTACGAGCAGTACTTC

d_call: -
v_call: TRBV29-1
j_call: TRBJ2-7
clone_size: -
cdr3_aa: CSAGLGSSYEQYF
cdr3_nt: TGCAGCGCAGGACTGGGCAGCTCCTACGAGCAGTACTTC

d_call: TRBD1
v_call: TRBV28
j_call: TRBJ1-2
clone_size: -
cdr3_aa: CASSSLGQGIHGYTF
cdr3_nt: TGTGCCAGCAGTTCCCTCGGACAGGGAATTCATGGCTACACCTTC

d_call: TRBD1
v_call: TRBV5-1
j_call: TRBJ1-2
clone_size: -
cdr3_aa: CASSLPTGDGTGCTF
cdr3_nt: TGCGCCAGCAGCCTGCCTACAGGGGACGGAACTGGCTGCACCTTC

d_call: -
v_call: TRBV29-1
j_call: TRBJ2-3
clone_size: few
cdr3_aa: CSVEDPGARTDTQYF
cdr3_nt: TGCAGCGTTGAAGATCCGGGAGCTCGAACAGATACGCAGTATTTT

d_call: TRBD2
v_call: TRBV29-1
j_call: TRBJ2-3
clone_size: -
cdr3_aa: CSVGLAGPTDTQYF
cdr3_nt: TGCAGCGTTGGACTAGCGGGACCCACAGATACGCAGTATTTT

d_call: -
v_call: TRBV12-5
j_call: TRBJ1-2
clone_size: -
cdr3_aa: CASGLVGFGQINYGYTF
cdr3_nt: TGTGCTAGTGGTTTGGTAGGTTTCGGACAGATTAACTATGGCTACACCTTC

d_call: -
v_call: TRBV5-1
j_call: TRBJ2-5
clone_size: -
cdr3_aa: CASSLGGSQETQYF
cdr3_nt: TGCGCCAGCAGCTTGGGGGGCAGCCAAGAGACCCAGTACTTC

d_call: -
v_call: TRBV28
j_call: TRBJ2-2
clone_size: few
cdr3_aa: CASRSAGPTTRNTGELFF
cdr3_nt: TGTGCCAGCAGATCCGCGGGACCTACCACGAGGAACACCGGGGAGCTGTTTTTT